This T cell receptor (beta chain) was documented in a study of regulatory T cells in long-lasting Graves disease (dated by TCRdb to the early 2020s). At the level of the whole study: In the newly diagnosed Graves' disease group, patients had been taking antithyroid drugs for less than 3 months. Patients with persistent Graves' disease were compared with patients with newly diagnosed Graves' disease using TCR sequencing and RNA sequencing of peripheral blood. A total of roughly 35 samples underwent TCR sequencing: around 13 from persistent and around 20 from newly diagnosed Graves' disease patients. The study took place in China and was registered as a clinical trial. Summary of the overall study and its limitations: Persistent disease showed preferential use of TRBV28, TRBJ1-2 and TRBJ2-5, whereas newly diagnosed disease favored TRBV20-1 and TRBJ2-1. Sequencing and analysis were restricted to the TCR beta chain. Persistent Graves' disease patients showed lower TCR Shannon entropy and fewer highly expanded clones than newly diagnosed patients, suggesting clonal expansion. The small sample size was acknowledged by the authors as a limitation that may reduce accuracy. Peripheral blood alone was examined, since thyroid tissue, which constituted the primary lesion, could not be accessed. A larger number of public clonotypes was shared among persistent patients (about 2,700) than among newly diagnosed patients (roughly 970).

The sample's time point, from its label and the paper: newly diagnosed GD, antithyroid drugs for less than 3 months. RNA was extracted from PBMCs in TRIzol for both TCR sequencing and RNA sequencing. The diagnosis of Graves' disease followed American Thyroid Association guidelines. Patients were recruited from an endocrinology department in Xi'an, China. From each patient, 7.5 to 9.5 milliliters of peripheral blood was collected into an EDTA anticoagulant tube. Ficoll Paque Plus density gradient separation was used to isolate PBMCs, and no further T cell sorting was done. An Agilent 2100 Bioanalyzer and agarose gel were used to check RNA quality, while a NanoDrop 2000 measured RNA concentration. The library was produced with multiplex PCR. The listed sequencing device is Illumina HiSeq 4000. TCR beta libraries were built with iRepertoire HTBI primers and Arm-PCR amplification of CDR3 regions. Before sequencing, the PCR products underwent gel purification. The original pipeline was this. Gene usage analysis of CDR3 amino acid clonotypes relied on the roughly 64 TRBV and 14 TRBJ segments identified across samples. Filtered high-quality paired reads were merged into contigs using COPE and FqMerger. BLAST was used to align contigs to IMGT TRBV, TRBD and TRBJ reference genes, and CDR3 was defined according to IMGT. Any clonotype with a frequency above 0.1% was classified as a highly expanded clone. Repertoire diversity was measured by Shannon entropy, and V-J evenness by the Gini coefficient. A clonotype was considered public if more than one individual shared it. TCRdb handled the public reads itself, with Q25 trimming in fastp and clone calling in MiXCR, and kept productive beta chains. Identical CDR3 protein sequences are pooled into one entry, listed with their most common genes and DNA. TCRdb assigned the V and J calls; the authors' analysis was not used. This sample comprises 360,000 or so distinct CDR3 sequences, roughly a sixth of them detected only once. Of the sample, 25% to 30% is held by the ten largest clones.

From the cysteine up to the phenylalanine, the CDR3 has a length of 15 residues. Just the 45-base CDR3 DNA is kept, in frame starting at base 1. Unmatched junction bases come to 9, with V trimmed by 4 bases and J by 6 bases. The germline V gene yields MDHEN for CDR1 and SYDVKM for CDR2. In this sample, this clonotype turned up many times. This receptor's antigen is unknown. The input lacks base qualities; no much larger clone sits a single base away. This same sample was also part of a study on T cells in Graves' hyperthyroidism and ophthalmopathy. From the second report: A patient counted as having stable Graves' hyperthyroidism if no progression to ophthalmopathy occurred over 18 months of follow-up. Hyperthyroidism patients were newly diagnosed, had a disease duration of under 2 months, and were aged 18 to 65 years. Patients with uncontrolled infections, other autoimmune diseases, pregnancy or lactation were excluded. Clinical symptoms, serum thyroxine and TRAb, thyroid ultrasound, and orbital computed tomography formed the basis for the diagnoses. A first-round RT-PCR of the TCR CDR3 used the HTBI primer set with the Qiagen OneStep RT-PCR kit. Blood samples also contained most of the expanded thyroid clonotypes (frequency above 0.001), which suggests that blood repertoires may reflect thyroid immune responses. A model built on a 13 V-J signature distinguished ophthalmopathy from stable hyperthyroidism, reaching around 90% sensitivity and about 81% specificity in cross-validation and 80%/75% in testing. In validation, the model predicted progression to ophthalmopathy with around 71% sensitivity and less than 80% specificity, a median of 6.5 months before onset. A discovery cohort of about 96 patients, fewer than 50 with Graves' ophthalmopathy and roughly 59 with stable Graves' hyperthyroidism, was used to find distinguishing TCR V-J signatures. Prospective prediction of ophthalmopathy was tested in an independent validation cohort consisting of 18 to 20 hyperthyroidism patients and more than 15 patients who later progressed to ophthalmopathy. The approximately 100 discovery patients were randomly split 7:3 into training and test sets. In addition, the study compared T-cell repertoires in thyroid tissue and in blood from 6 or 7 Graves' hyperthyroidism patients. Following sampling, methimazole starting at 30 mg daily was given to hyperthyroidism patients, and high-dose intravenous methylprednisolone was given to ophthalmopathy patients. Libraries were constructed in a second round of multiplex PCR, after which size selection and purification were carried out. The libraries were sequenced on an Illumina HiSeq2000 using paired-end 100 bp reads. SOAPnuke was used to process the raw data, throwing out any read that contained adapters or uncalled bases, had a mean Phred below 15, or lacked an exact constant-primer or identifier match. High-quality paired reads were merged with COPE v1.2.5, and unique nucleotide sequences were defined as clonotypes. MiTCR v1.1 was used to align the clonotypes against IMGT TRBV, TRBD and TRBJ reference segments. Analysis was restricted to V-J combinations with a frequency above 0.0001, which covered roughly 99% of repertoires. A TCS score was defined as the ratio of F50 (clonal expansion) to E x V (chaos), with BLOSUM62-based TCRdist applied between CDR3 peptides within each V-J. Welch's t-statistics and random forest reduced roughly 540 V-J features to 10 to 15, which were used in a naive Bayes classifier (R e1071). No statistical method was used to set the sample size in advance, and investigators knew the group allocation. According to the paper, TCR Vbeta CDR3 sequencing was carried out on over 130 peripheral blood samples, which came from approximately 41 ophthalmopathy, about 75 hyperthyroidism and 17 progressor patients.

Sequenced material: peripheral blood mononuclear cells (PBMCs), taken at new diagnosis, from a patient treated with antithyroid drugs. This clonotype was obtained from a man between 40 and 49 years old with Graves disease. Donor details come from another sample of the same person, matched by shared clones. The receptor chain draws on TRBV28 and TRBJ2-3, with 8 middle bases fitting TRBD1. The bases are TGTGCCAGCAGTTCACAGGGGGGAGTTCGTGATACGCAGTATTTT. The resulting protein is CASSSQGGVRDTQYF.